This T cell receptor (beta chain) was recorded in a study of cytomegalovirus exposure and HLA in healthy donors. Study results and limitations: Roughly uniform depth of sequencing across donors was assumed in presence/absence analyses. An Asian-associated ancestry cluster reportedly showed fewer N-insertions than the roughly 700-donor mean in a later analysis.

This clone has a handful of counts. Its antigen is not identified. The trim removed 0 bases at V and 9 bases at J, leaving 9 bases unmatched. Germline lookup yields CDR1 SGDLS and CDR2 YYNGEE. The CDR3 extends over 17 amino acids. 13 Jbeta primers and 60 Vbeta primers were used for the PCR. Sequenced by immunoSEQ multiplex PCR; TCRdb stores in-frame clones only, minus some. Of some 130,000 clones listed, approximately 8.9% are singletons. The sequence was obtained from a middle-aged woman in good health and CMV-seropositive. The chain joins TRBV9 to TRBJ2-1, with TRBD2 matching over 13 bases. Sequencing input: PBMCs. CDR3 DNA sequence: TGTGCCAGCAGCGTAGCCTTACTAGCGGGGGGGCCGAGTGAGCAGTTCTTC. As protein: CASSVALLAGGPSEQFF.